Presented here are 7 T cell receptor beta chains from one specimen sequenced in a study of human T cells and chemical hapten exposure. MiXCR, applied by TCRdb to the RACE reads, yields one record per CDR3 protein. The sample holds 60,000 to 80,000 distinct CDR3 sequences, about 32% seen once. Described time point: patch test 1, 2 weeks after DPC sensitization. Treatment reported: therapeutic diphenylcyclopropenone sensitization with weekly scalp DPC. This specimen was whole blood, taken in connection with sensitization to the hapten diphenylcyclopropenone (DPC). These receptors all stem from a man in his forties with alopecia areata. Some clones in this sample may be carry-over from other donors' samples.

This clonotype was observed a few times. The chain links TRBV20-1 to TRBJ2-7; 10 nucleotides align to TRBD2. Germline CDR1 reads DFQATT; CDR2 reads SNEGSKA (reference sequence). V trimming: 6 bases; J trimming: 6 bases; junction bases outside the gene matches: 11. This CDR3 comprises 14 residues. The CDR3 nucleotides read TGCAGTGCGAGCCATCCTAGCGGGAGAGGCGAGCAGTACTTC. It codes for CSASHPSGRGEQYF.

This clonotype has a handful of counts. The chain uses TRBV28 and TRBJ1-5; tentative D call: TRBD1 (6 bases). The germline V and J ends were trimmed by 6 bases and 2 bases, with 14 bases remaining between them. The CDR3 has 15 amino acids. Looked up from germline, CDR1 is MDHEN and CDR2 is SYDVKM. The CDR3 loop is CASSFPDRGNQPQHF. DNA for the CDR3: TGTGCCAGCAGCTTCCCGGACAGAGGCAATCAGCCCCAGCATTTT.

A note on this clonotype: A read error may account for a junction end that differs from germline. The CDR3 DNA sequence: TGCGCCAGCAGGAGGGAGGGGGCAAGGGACACTGAAACTTTCTTT. This translates into CASRREGARDTETFF. The chain links TRBV5-1 to TRBJ1-1; TRBD1 agrees at 7 bases. This CDR3 spans 15 amino acids. Germline values: CDR1 SGHRS, CDR2 YFSETQ.

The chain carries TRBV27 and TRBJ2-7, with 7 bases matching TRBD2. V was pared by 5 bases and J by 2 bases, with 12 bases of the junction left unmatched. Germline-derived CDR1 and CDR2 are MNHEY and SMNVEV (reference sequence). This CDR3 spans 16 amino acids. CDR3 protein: CASSPQVGGGPYEQYF. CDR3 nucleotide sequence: TGTGCCAGCAGTCCCCAAGTCGGGGGAGGGCCCTACGAGCAGTACTTC.

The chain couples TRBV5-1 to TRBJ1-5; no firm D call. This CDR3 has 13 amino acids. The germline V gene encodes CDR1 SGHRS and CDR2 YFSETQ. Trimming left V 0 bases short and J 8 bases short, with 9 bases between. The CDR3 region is CASSLGAGEPQHF. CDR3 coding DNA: TGCGCCAGCAGCTTGGGGGCTGGGGAGCCCCAGCATTTT.

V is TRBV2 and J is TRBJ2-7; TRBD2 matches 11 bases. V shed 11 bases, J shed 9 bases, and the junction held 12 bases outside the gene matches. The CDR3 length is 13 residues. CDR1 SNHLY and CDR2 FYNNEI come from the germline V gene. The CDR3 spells CARGTSGKERQYF. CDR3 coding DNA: TGTGCCCGGGGGACTAGCGGAAAGGAGAGGCAGTACTTC.

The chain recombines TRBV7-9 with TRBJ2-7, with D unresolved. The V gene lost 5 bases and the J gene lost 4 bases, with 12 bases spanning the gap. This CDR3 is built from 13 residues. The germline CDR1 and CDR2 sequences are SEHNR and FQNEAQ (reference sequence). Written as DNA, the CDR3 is TGTGCCAGCAGCCCTCTGCGAGCGTACGAGCAGTACTTC. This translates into CASSPLRAYEQYF. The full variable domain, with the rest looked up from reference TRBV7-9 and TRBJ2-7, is DTGVSQNPRHKITKRGQNVTFRCDPISEHNRLYWYRQTLGQGPEFLTYFQNEAQLEKSRLLSDRFSAERPKGSFSTLEIQRTEQGDSAMYLCASSPLRAYEQYFGPGTRLTVT.